Below are 4 T cell receptor beta chains sequenced from a single sample in a study of blood T cell repertoires in COVID-19. Method: immunoSEQ multiplex PCR; TCRdb's copy keeps in-frame clones and lacks some. Among fewer than 200,000 clones, about 83% were seen once, and the ten largest hold less than 4%. The sample was PBMCs or T cells enriched from blood (not recorded which). The origin of the receptors is a woman between 45 and 60 years old in a cohort exposed to, infected with or recovered from COVID-19 (not recorded which).

The chain joins TRBV11-2 to TRBJ2-5, with 7 bases aligning to TRBD2. Germline V CDR1 and CDR2: SGHAT, FQNNGV. This CDR3 has 16 residues. Trimming removed 0 bases from V and 6 bases from J; junction bases left unmatched: 10. CDR3 nucleotide sequence: TGTGCCAGCAGCTTAGATCGGGTAGCGGGCGGGAAGACCCAGTACTTC. Amino acids: CASSLDRVAGGKTQYF.

The chain recombines TRBV19 with TRBJ2-6, with D maybe TRBD2 (5 bases). The V and J ends lost 7 bases and 0 bases respectively, with 25 bases between them. CDR3 size: 20 residues. Germline CDR1 LNHDA, CDR2 SQIVND (reference sequence). As DNA, the CDR3 is TGTGCCAGTACCCCACAAGACCTCACGGCGCGGGTCTCTGGGGCCAACGTCCTGACTTTC. This sequence encodes CASTPQDLTARVSGANVLTF.

The V and J genes are TRBV9 and TRBJ2-7; 7 bases map to TRBD1. The junction had 13 bases not matched to a gene; V was cut back by 3 bases and J by 7 bases. There are 15 residues in the CDR3. CDR1 SGDLS and CDR2 YYNGEE come from the germline V gene. This CDR3 reads CASSEGAGPPYEQYF. The CDR3, as DNA: TGTGCCAGCAGCGAGGGGGCAGGGCCGCCTTATGAGCAGTACTTC.

V usage is TRBV29-1 and J usage is TRBJ2-1; D perhaps matches TRBD1 (5 bases). Germline V gene lookup returns CDR1 SQVTM and CDR2 ANQGSEA. The CDR3 sequence is 11 residues long. Trimming shortened V by 6 bases and J by 4 bases, and 7 bases separated the two germline ends. CDR3 coding DNA: TGCAGCGTCGACAGTTACAATGAGCAGTTCTTC. Encoded protein: CSVDSYNEQFF.